This T cell receptor (beta chain) was obtained from a study of cytomegalovirus exposure and HLA in healthy donors. CDR1 and CDR2 from the germline V gene are MNHEY and SVGAGI. The CDR3 is made up of 15 amino acids. PCR employed 60 Vbeta and 13 Jbeta primers. Here immunoSEQ multiplex PCR was the method, and the copy in TCRdb shows in-frame clones only, minus some. The sample gives about 130,000 clones, 70% to 90% of which show up once; 5.5% to 7% is in the top ten. Sequencing input: PBMCs. This receptor was obtained from a woman in her forties in good health and CMV-seropositive. The chain carries TRBV6-5 and TRBJ2-5, with TRBD2 matching 9 bases. The J call is uncertain, as TRBJ2-7 better fits the DNA end. The DNA for the CDR3 is TGTGCCAGCAGTTGGGAGCGGGAGGTCTCCTACGAGCAGTACTTC. Encoded protein: CASSWEREVSYEQYF.